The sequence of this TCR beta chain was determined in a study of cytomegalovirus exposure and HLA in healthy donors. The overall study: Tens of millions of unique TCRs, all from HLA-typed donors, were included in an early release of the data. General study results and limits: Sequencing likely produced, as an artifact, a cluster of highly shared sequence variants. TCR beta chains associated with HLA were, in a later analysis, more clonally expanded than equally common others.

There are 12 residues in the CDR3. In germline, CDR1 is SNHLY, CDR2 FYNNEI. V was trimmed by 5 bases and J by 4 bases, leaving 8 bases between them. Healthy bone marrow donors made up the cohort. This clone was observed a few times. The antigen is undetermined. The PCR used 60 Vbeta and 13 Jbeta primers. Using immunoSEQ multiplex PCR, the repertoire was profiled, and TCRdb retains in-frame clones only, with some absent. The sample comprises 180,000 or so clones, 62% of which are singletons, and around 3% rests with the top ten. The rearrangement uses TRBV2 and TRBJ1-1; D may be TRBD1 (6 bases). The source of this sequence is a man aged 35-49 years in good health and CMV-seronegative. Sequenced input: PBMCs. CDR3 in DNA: TGTGCCAGCAGTTGGGGGCTCACTGAAGCTTTCTTT. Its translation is CASSWGLTEAFF.